Listed below are T cell receptor beta chains from one sample, sequenced in a study of shared clonotypes between healthy human individuals. Method: immunoSEQ multiplex PCR; TCRdb's copy keeps in-frame clones and lacks some. This table holds roughly 2.5 million clones, more than 90% found once. The sequencing input was naive CD4+ T cells sorted from blood. The receptors stem from a man younger than 35 in good health. The CDR3 runs from the conserved cysteine through the conserved F or W. The D gene is left open where the match is weak. The listing skips clone size in some rows; elsewhere it reads once, few, many or a size class.

D	size	V	J	DNA	CDR3
-	-	TRBV4-3	TRBJ2-3	TGCGCCAGCAGCCAAGATGTTACAGCCACAGATACGCAGTATTTT	CASSQDVTATDTQYF
TRBD2	-	TRBV15	TRBJ2-1	TGTGCCACCAGCAGTGAACTAGCGGGAGGTAACAATGAGCAGTTCTTC	CATSSELAGGNNEQFF
-	few	TRBV9	TRBJ1-1	TGTGCCAGCAGCTCGCGAGAGTTCACTGAAGCTTTCTTT	CASSSREFTEAFF
-	-	TRBV5-1	TRBJ1-3	TGCGCCAGCAGCTTGTATCAGGAGGCGGGAAACACCATATATTTT	CASSLYQEAGNTIYF
TRBD1	-	TRBV10-1	TRBJ2-7	TGCGCCAGCAGTGGGACAGGGGGCTCCTACGAGCAGTACTTC	CASSGTGGSYEQYF
-	-	TRBV5-1	TRBJ1-1	TGCGCCAGCAGCTTGGAGGGGGTGAACACTGAAGCTTTCTTT	CASSLEGVNTEAFF
-	-	TRBV19	TRBJ1-1	TGTGCCAGTAGTATCTTGGGCGGGTCAAGAGCTGAAGCTTTCTTT	CASSILGGSRAEAFF
-	-	TRBV4-3	TRBJ2-7	TGCGCCAGCAGCCAAGACAGGGGATTGTCCTACGAGCAGTACTTC	CASSQDRGLSYEQYF
-	-	TRBV18	TRBJ2-5	TGTGCCAGCTCACCATTAGACGGGGTGGAGACCCAGTACTTC	CASSPLDGVETQYF
-	-	TRBV7-8	TRBJ2-4	TGTGCCAGCAGCTTAAATGCAAACATTCAGTACTTC	CASSLNANIQYF
TRBD1	-	TRBV5-1	TRBJ2-1	TGCGCCAGCAGCTTCGGGACAGGGGGCTACAATGAGCAGTTCTTC	CASSFGTGGYNEQFF
-	-	TRBV29-1	TRBJ1-2	TGCAGCGTTGAGAATAGGGACTATGGCTACACCTTC	CSVENRDYGYTF
-	-	TRBV10-3	TRBJ2-7	TGTGCCATCGGCGGGGACCTTAGCTCCTACGAGCAGTACTTC	CAIGGDLSSYEQYF
TRBD2	-	TRBV18	TRBJ2-1	TGTGCCAGCTCACCGGTTGGTAGCGGGAGGTTTGACAATGAGCAGTTCTTC	CASSPVGSGRFDNEQFF
-	few	TRBV30	TRBJ1-5	TGTGCCTGGAGGGGACCCGGGACGAATCAGCCCCAGCATTTT	CAWRGPGTNQPQHF
-	-	TRBV2	TRBJ2-1	TGTGCCAGCAGTGAAGCGGGACGGGGTGAGCAGTTCTTC	CASSEAGRGEQFF
TRBD1	-	TRBV19	TRBJ2-7	TGTGCCAGTAGTCAGGGGGACTACGAGCAGTACTTC	CASSQGDYEQYF
-	-	TRBV18	TRBJ1-2	TGTGCCAGCTCACCGCCGACCGTCGAGGTCTACACCTTC	CASSPPTVEVYTF
-	-	TRBV21-1	TRBJ2-1	TGTGCCAGCAGCTCAAAAGGGAGGGGGCTCGACAATGAGCAGTTCTTC	CASSSKGRGLDNEQFF
TRBD2	-	TRBV6-1	TRBJ2-7	TGTGCCAGCAGTGCTCTTCTAGCGGGGTCTCACGAGCAGTACTTC	CASSALLAGSHEQYF
-	-	TRBV6-5	TRBJ1-1	TGTGCCAGCAGTTACTCGATGCTGAACACTGAAGCTTTCTTT	CASSYSMLNTEAFF
-	-	TRBV15	TRBJ1-5	TGTGCCACCAGCAGTGTGGGGCGGGGAAGGGATCAGCCCCAGCATTTT	CATSSVGRGRDQPQHF
TRBD1	-	TRBV6-6	TRBJ2-3	TGTGCCAGCAGATCCGGGACAGGGGCCCGCGGGGATACGCAGTATTTT	CASRSGTGARGDTQYF
-	-	TRBV6-1	TRBJ2-1	TGTGCCATTATGGGTTGGAAGGATGAGCAGTTCTTC	CAIMGWKDEQFF
-	once	TRBV7-8	TRBJ2-7	TGTGCCAGCAGCTTAGGGCGGAAGAGACCCTACGAGCAGTACTTC	CASSLGRKRPYEQYF
TRBD2	-	TRBV18	TRBJ2-1	TGTGCCAGCTCAACAAAACCGGGACTAGAGGGTCACAATGAGCAGTTCTTC	CASSTKPGLEGHNEQFF
-	-	TRBV4-3	TRBJ1-1	TGCGCCAGCAGCCAAGGGTTAAAGAACACTGAAGCTTTCTTT	CASSQGLKNTEAFF
-	-	TRBV5-8	TRBJ1-1	TGTGCCAGCAGCTTGGCAATCGGGAAAACTGAAGCTTTCTTT	CASSLAIGKTEAFF